Presented here are 30 T cell receptor beta chains from one specimen sequenced in a study of T cell responses to AZD1222 COVID-19 vaccine. Using immunoSEQ multiplex PCR, the repertoire was profiled, and TCRdb retains in-frame clones only, with some absent. The table has some 130,000 clones, 85% to 90% seen once; the top ten hold 5.5%. Sequences were derived from peripheral blood, sampled on day 0 of AZD1222 vaccination. The receptors stem from an adult in good health.

The genes are TRBV27 and TRBJ2-1; D perhaps matches TRBD2 (5 bases). Trimming took 5 bases from V and 0 from J, leaving 8 bases between them. CDR3 size: 14 residues. Germline CDR1 reads MNHEY; CDR2 reads SMNVEV (reference sequence). The CDR3 DNA reads as TGTGCCAGCAGTGGGAGCCGCTCCTACAATGAGCAGTTCTTC. It specifies CASSGSRSYNEQFF.

The chain joins TRBV5-1 to TRBJ2-7; the D gene is possibly TRBD2 (6 bases). This CDR3 spans 17 amino acids. Between the trimmed V and J ends, which lost 0 bases and 0 bases, there was a span of 16 bases. The germline V gene has CDR1 SGHRS and CDR2 YFSETQ. The CDR3 DNA sequence: TGCGCCAGCAGCTTGGCCTACGGAGGGGCCCACTCCTACGAGCAGTACTTC. Translating gives CASSLAYGGAHSYEQYF.

CDR3 sequence reads: CASSLDTARSSYEQYF. As DNA, the CDR3 is TGCGCCAGCAGCTTGGACACGGCAAGAAGCTCCTACGAGCAGTACTTC. The rearrangement joins TRBV5-1 to TRBJ2-7, with no clear D. This CDR3 region has 16 residues. V was cut by 0 bases and J by 0 bases, with 13 bases left in between. Germline values: CDR1 SGHRS, CDR2 YFSETQ.

This chain connects TRBV5-4 to TRBJ1-2; D gene ambiguous. V lost 4 bases and J 1 base, leaving 14 bases between the germline ends. The CDR3 has 15 amino acids. CDR1 and CDR2 from the germline V gene are SGHNT and YYREEE (reference sequence). CDR3 nucleotides: TGTGCCAGCAGCCCTCGCACGGGGTTTAACTATGGCTACACCTTC. Protein sequence: CASSPRTGFNYGYTF.

This chain uses TRBV19 with TRBJ2-7, with no clear D. The CDR3 is 13 residues long. V lost 0 bases and J 3 bases, leaving 6 bases between the germline ends. Germline lookup yields CDR1 LNHDA and CDR2 SQIVND (reference sequence). The CDR3: CASSIDGGYEQYF. The CDR3 DNA reads TGTGCCAGTAGTATAGATGGCGGCTACGAGCAGTACTTC.

The J gene is TRBJ2-7, the V gene TRBV28, with 8 bases aligning to TRBD2. V shed 4 bases and J 5 bases; nucleotides not matched to a gene: 10. CDR1 is MDHEN, CDR2 SYDVKM, per germline. The CDR3 sequence is 15 residues long. The CDR3 nucleotides read TGTGCCAGCAGTTCCTTAGCGGGAATGGTCCACGAGCAGTACTTC. Translation: CASSSLAGMVHEQYF.

The chain links TRBV4-2 to TRBJ2-7; the D gene is possibly TRBD1 (5 bases). Trimming took 1 base from V and 2 from J, leaving 15 bases between them. Germline CDR1 and CDR2: LGHNA and YNFKEQ. The length of the CDR3 is 16 residues. CDR3 in amino acids: CASSQGGQGRTYEQYF. The CDR3 DNA reads as TGTGCCAGCAGCCAAGGGGGCCAGGGCAGAACCTACGAGCAGTACTTC.

The chain combines TRBV5-1 with TRBJ2-5, with D tentatively TRBD1 (5 bases). Germline V gene lookup returns CDR1 SGHRS and CDR2 YFSETQ. With 1 base removed from V and 2 bases from J, the gap between germline ends came to 9 bases. This CDR3 spans 14 amino acids. The CDR3 reads CASSLTGPQETQYF. The CDR3 DNA is TGCGCCAGCAGCTTGACAGGACCGCAAGAGACCCAGTACTTC.

The V and J genes are TRBV5-1 and TRBJ1-1; tentative D call: TRBD1 (6 bases). V was pared by 5 bases and J by 1 base, with 18 bases between. Germline lookup yields CDR1 SGHRS and CDR2 YFSETQ. This CDR3 is built from 16 residues. Here the CDR3 reads CASRPLPGQANTEAFF. The CDR3 nucleotides are TGCGCCAGCAGACCTCTTCCGGGACAAGCGAACACTGAAGCTTTCTTT.

CDR3 sequence: CASSQDAVNTEAFF. CDR3 nucleotides: TGTGCCAGCAGCCAAGATGCGGTGAACACTGAAGCTTTCTTT. This chain links TRBV4-2 with TRBJ1-1, with D unclear. The CDR3 covers 14 residues. CDR1 and CDR2 (germline): LGHNA, YNFKEQ. Deletions cut 0 bases from V and 0 bases from J, with 5 bases between.

CDR3 coding DNA: TGTGCCAGCAGTTCCGGGACAGGGAGATACGAGCAGTACTTC. It specifies CASSSGTGRYEQYF. V is TRBV28 and J is TRBJ2-7; 9 nucleotides match TRBD1. The CDR3 runs 14 residues. From germline, CDR1 is MDHEN and CDR2 SYDVKM. With 4 bases clipped from V and 4 bases from J, the junction kept 5 bases outside the gene matches.

The CDR3 DNA reads TGTGTCACAGCTATCGGACAGGGGGAATCTAAGGAGTACTTC. Its protein is CVTAIGQGESKEYF. The J gene is TRBJ2-7, the V gene TRBV7-9; the match to TRBD1 covers 10 bases. Germline CDR1 reads SEHNR; CDR2 reads FQNEAQ (reference sequence). The CDR3 loop spans 14 amino acids.

In DNA, the CDR3 is TGTGCCAGCAGGCCAGACAGCAACTACTTTGGCTACACCTTC. Protein: CASRPDSNYFGYTF. The chain carries TRBV28 and TRBJ1-2; maybe TRBD1 (5 bases). Trimming took off 6 bases at V and 7 bases at J, with 18 bases between the two ends. Looked up from germline, CDR1 is MDHEN and CDR2 is SYDVKM. The CDR3 extends over 14 amino acids.

This rearrangement joins TRBV7-2 to TRBJ2-1; possible D gene TRBD1, 5 bases. The V end lost 5 bases, the J end lost 9 bases, and 11 bases lay between the germline ends. This CDR3 is 12 amino acids long. Germline values: CDR1 SGHTA, CDR2 FQGNSA. CDR3 region: CASSLRGFEQFF. CDR3 nucleotide sequence: TGTGCCAGCAGCCTAAGGGGATTTGAGCAGTTCTTC.

This clone was observed once. The rearrangement links TRBV11-2 to TRBJ1-2; D possibly corresponds to TRBD1 (6 bases). From germline, CDR1 is SGHAT and CDR2 FQNNGV. This CDR3 region has 15 residues. The V gene lost 7 bases and the J gene lost 8 bases, with 23 bases spanning the gap. The CDR3 here is CASTATGRTTMGYTF. The CDR3 DNA sequence: TGTGCCAGCACGGCGACAGGACGTACCACTATGGGCTACACCTTC.

This clone was seen a single time. The chain couples TRBV7-9 to TRBJ1-4; 7 bases match TRBD1. The CDR3 loop spans 15 amino acids. Looked up from germline, CDR1 is SEHNR and CDR2 is FQNEAQ (reference sequence). J lost 3 bases, V lost 5 bases, and 6 bases had no gene match. This CDR3 is CASSPRGGANEKLFF. In nucleotides, the CDR3 is TGTGCCAGCAGCCCCAGGGGGGGGGCTAATGAAAAACTGTTTTTT.

The genes are TRBV27 and TRBJ2-1; 10 bases align to TRBD2. The CDR3 covers 17 residues. Per germline, CDR1 MNHEY and CDR2 SMNVEV (reference sequence). After removal of 4 bases from V and 4 bases from J, the junction contained 10 bases not matched to a gene. The CDR3 coding sequence is TGTGCCAGCAGTTCCAGACTAGCGGGCATGAGGTACAATGAGCAGTTCTTC. Translating it yields CASSSRLAGMRYNEQFF.

V gene TRBV6-2 or TRBV6-3 combines with J gene TRBJ1-1; 9 bases map to TRBD1. From germline, CDR1 is MNHEY and CDR2 SVGEGT. The V gene end was trimmed by 5 bases and the J gene end by 5 bases; junction bases not matched to a gene: 12. This CDR3 region has 16 residues. CDR3 DNA sequence: TGTGCCAGCAGTACGAACCTTGGGACAGGGTGGACTGAAGCTTTCTTT. As protein: CASSTNLGTGWTEAFF.

In DNA, the CDR3 is TGTGCCTGGAGTGACAGTGGGAACACTGAAGCTTTCTTT. Translated: CAWSDSGNTEAFF. The V and J genes are TRBV30 and TRBJ1-1; D remains ambiguous. CDR3 length equals 13 residues. V was cut by 1 base and J by 1 base, with 7 bases left in between. CDR1 and CDR2 from the germline V gene are GTSNPN and SVGIG (reference sequence). Full variable domain (outside the CDR3, taken from reference TRBV30 and TRBJ1-1): SQTIHQWPATLVQPVGSPLSLECTVEGTSNPNLYWYRQAAGRGLQLLFYSVGIGQISSEVPQNLSASRPQDRQFILSSKKLLLSDSGFYLCAWSDSGNTEAFFGQGTRLTVV.

V usage is TRBV2 and J usage is TRBJ2-1; tentatively, D is TRBD2 (5 bases). Per germline, CDR1 SNHLY and CDR2 FYNNEI. The CDR3 is made up of 12 amino acids. Trimming left V 5 bases short and J 8 bases short, with 10 bases between. The CDR3 spells CASSSSRDEQFF. DNA for the CDR3: TGTGCCAGCAGTTCCTCGCGGGATGAGCAGTTCTTC.

This clone was recorded once. V is TRBV6-5 and J is TRBJ2-7; D possibly uses TRBD1 or TRBD2 (5 bases each). With 0 bases removed from V and 1 base from J, the gap between germline ends came to 10 bases. This CDR3 contains 15 residues. Germline values: CDR1 MNHEY, CDR2 SVGAGI. The CDR3: CASSYSARGSYEQYF. In DNA, the CDR3 is TGTGCCAGCAGTTACTCGGCGAGGGGATCCTACGAGCAGTACTTC.

V is TRBV5-4 and J is TRBJ1-6, with D unresolved. With 1 base removed from V and 1 base from J, the gap between germline ends came to 6 bases. The CDR3 has 15 amino acids. Germline V gives CDR1 SGHNT, CDR2 YYREEE (reference sequence). The CDR3 here is CASSLTVSYNSPLHF. For the CDR3, the DNA is TGTGCCAGCAGCTTGACAGTTTCCTATAATTCACCCCTCCACTTT.

This clone was picked up a small number of times. This sequence joins TRBV6-4 and TRBJ2-3; 10 nucleotides line up with TRBD1. V lost 6 bases and J lost 4; bases outside the gene matches: 10. The germline V gene encodes CDR1 MRHNA and CDR2 SNTAGT. This CDR3 spans 16 amino acids. The CDR3 sequence is CASSPLGTGDADTQYF. The CDR3 region has the DNA TGTGCCAGCAGCCCCCTCGGGACAGGGGACGCAGATACGCAGTATTTT.

This chain connects TRBV28 to TRBJ2-7; 14 nucleotides agree with TRBD2. Germline-derived CDR1 and CDR2 are MDHEN and SYDVKM. Losses at the gene ends were 5 bases for V and 5 bases for J; bases not matched to a gene: 8. The CDR3 is made up of 16 amino acids. This CDR3 is CASSIRTSGRLNEQYF. As DNA, the CDR3 is TGTGCCAGCAGTATTAGGACTAGCGGGAGGCTCAACGAGCAGTACTTC.

The chain uses TRBV10-3 and TRBJ1-3; D gene ambiguous. From germline, CDR1 is ENHRY and CDR2 SYGVKD. Trimming left V 10 bases short and J 8 bases short, with 15 bases between. This CDR3 is built from 12 residues. The CDR3 DNA reads TGTGCCACGAGAAGTCCCACGGACACCATATATTTT. This codes for CATRSPTDTIYF.

The CDR3 region is CAISTQTSGRIYEQYF. In DNA form, the CDR3 reads TGTGCCATCAGTACCCAGACTAGCGGGAGGATCTACGAGCAGTACTTC. The rearrangement uses TRBV10-3 and TRBJ2-7, with TRBD2 identical over 13 bases. V lost 5 bases and J lost 3; bases outside the gene matches: 7. Germline V gene sequence: CDR1 ENHRY, CDR2 SYGVKD. This CDR3 contains 16 residues.

The genes are TRBV28 and TRBJ1-2; D not resolved. Per the germline V gene, CDR1 is MDHEN and CDR2 is SYDVKM. The CDR3 loop spans 17 amino acids. V was clipped by 7 bases and J by 2 bases, with 23 bases between them. The CDR3, as DNA: TGTGCCAGCATTGGGGTTGTAGAACTAAGGGAAAACTATGGCTACACCTTC. It codes for CASIGVVELRENYGYTF.

Only a few counts were recorded for this clone. This rearrangement joins TRBV4-2 to TRBJ2-1; D not resolved. The V gene's germline CDR1 is LGHNA and CDR2 YNFKEQ. The CDR3 length is 13 residues. V lost 0 bases, J lost 7 bases, and 7 bases lay in between. The CDR3 spells CASSQDEVNEQFF. CDR3 nucleotide sequence: TGTGCCAGCAGCCAAGATGAGGTGAATGAGCAGTTCTTC.

The V and J genes are TRBV7-8 and TRBJ1-5, with D unresolved. The germline V and J ends were trimmed by 3 bases and 4 bases, with 7 bases remaining between them. The V gene's germline CDR1 is SGHVS and CDR2 FQNEAQ. The CDR3 extends over 13 amino acids. This CDR3 reads CASSLRDNQPQHF. DNA for the CDR3: TGTGCCAGCAGCTTGCGAGATAATCAGCCCCAGCATTTT.

This chain links TRBV6-2 or TRBV6-3 with TRBJ1-4; D gene uncertain. Trimming took 5 bases from V and 4 from J, leaving 14 bases between them. This CDR3 has 15 residues. In germline, CDR1 is MNHEY, CDR2 SVGEGT. Here the CDR3 reads CASSVWTEDNEKLFF. For the CDR3, the DNA is TGTGCCAGCAGTGTTTGGACGGAGGATAATGAAAAACTGTTTTTT.